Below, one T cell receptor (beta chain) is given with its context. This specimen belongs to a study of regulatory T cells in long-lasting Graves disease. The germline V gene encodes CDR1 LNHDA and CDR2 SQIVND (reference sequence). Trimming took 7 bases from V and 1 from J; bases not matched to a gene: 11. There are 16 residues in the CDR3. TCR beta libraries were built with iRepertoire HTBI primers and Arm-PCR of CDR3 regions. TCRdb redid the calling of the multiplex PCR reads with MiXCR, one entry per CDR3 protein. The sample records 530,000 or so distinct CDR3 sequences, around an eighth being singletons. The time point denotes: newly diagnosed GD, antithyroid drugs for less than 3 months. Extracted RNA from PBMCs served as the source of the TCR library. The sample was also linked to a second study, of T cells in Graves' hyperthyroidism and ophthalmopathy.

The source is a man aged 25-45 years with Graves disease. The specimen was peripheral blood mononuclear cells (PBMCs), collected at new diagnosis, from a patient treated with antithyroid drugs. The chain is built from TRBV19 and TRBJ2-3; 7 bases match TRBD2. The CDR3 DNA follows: TGTGCCAGTACCCCCGCACGGCTAGCGGGCACAGATACGCAGTATTTT. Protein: CASTPARLAGTDTQYF.